A selection of T cell receptor beta chains follows, all from one sample in a study of beta chain features in type 1 diabetes. Sequenced by immunoSEQ multiplex PCR; TCRdb stores in-frame clones only, minus some. This table has about 320,000 clones, 11% to 15% appearing once. What was sequenced was central memory CD4+ T cells from blood. These TCRs come from a man aged 25 to 40 in good health. Both conserved end residues are part of each CDR3. A D gene is named only where the DNA matches it firmly. Clone size, where shown, is once, few, many, or a class for clones that have expanded.

CDR3 protein: CASSPPGLAFTDTQYF
CDR3 DNA: TGTGCCAGCAGCCCGCCGGGACTAGCGTTCACAGATACGCAGTATTTT
D gene: TRBD2
J gene: TRBJ2-3
V gene: TRBV9
clone size: -

CDR3 protein: CATSRDQRGVGTEAFF
CDR3 DNA: TGTGCCACCAGCAGAGATCAGAGGGGCGTAGGCACTGAAGCTTTCTTT
D gene: -
J gene: TRBJ1-1
V gene: TRBV15
clone size: -

CDR3 protein: CASSDNSGRLFF
CDR3 DNA: TGTGCCAGCAGTGATAATAGCGGGAGACTGTTCTTC
D gene: TRBD2
J gene: TRBJ2-1
V gene: TRBV2
clone size: -

CDR3 protein: CSDGRLGVGYTF
CDR3 DNA: TGCAGCGACGGACGTCTGGGGGTTGGCTACACCTTC
D gene: -
J gene: TRBJ1-2
V gene: TRBV29-1
clone size: few

CDR3 protein: CASSFSGSGETQYF
CDR3 DNA: TGTGCCAGCAGTTTTAGCGGGAGCGGAGAGACCCAGTACTTC
D gene: TRBD2
J gene: TRBJ2-5
V gene: TRBV25-1
clone size: -

CDR3 protein: CASSLVGTGVNEQFF
CDR3 DNA: TGTGCCAGCAGCTTGGTCGGGACAGGGGTCAATGAGCAGTTCTTC
D gene: TRBD1
J gene: TRBJ2-1
V gene: TRBV5-6
clone size: few

CDR3 protein: CASSWGGLGSYEQYF
CDR3 DNA: TGTGCCAGCAGCTGGGGCGGGTTGGGCTCCTACGAGCAGTACTTC
D gene: -
J gene: TRBJ2-7
V gene: TRBV5-4
clone size: -

CDR3 protein: CASSLGYSGDQFF
CDR3 DNA: TGTGCCAGCAGCTTAGGTTACAGCGGAGATCAGTTCTTC
D gene: -
J gene: TRBJ2-1
V gene: TRBV7-2
clone size: many

CDR3 protein: CASSLGKHRVGSSGNTIYF
CDR3 DNA: TGTGCCAGCAGCTTAGGCAAGCACAGGGTGGGGAGCTCTGGAAACACCATATATTTT
D gene: -
J gene: TRBJ1-3
V gene: TRBV7-6
clone size: -

CDR3 protein: CSVATSGSTDTQYF
CDR3 DNA: TGCAGCGTCGCAACTAGCGGCAGCACAGATACGCAGTATTTT
D gene: TRBD2
J gene: TRBJ2-3
V gene: TRBV29-1
clone size: few

CDR3 protein: CASSATSGGARQFF
CDR3 DNA: TGCGCCAGCAGCGCTACTAGCGGGGGGGCCAGGCAGTTCTTC
D gene: TRBD2
J gene: TRBJ2-1
V gene: TRBV5-1
clone size: -

CDR3 protein: CASSTGGLSNQPQHF
CDR3 DNA: TGCGCCAGCAGTACAGGGGGCCTTAGCAATCAGCCCCAGCATTTT
D gene: TRBD1
J gene: TRBJ1-5
V gene: TRBV5-1
clone size: -

CDR3 protein: CASSPRQGGNEKLFF
CDR3 DNA: TGTGCCAGCAGCCCAAGACAGGGGGGGAATGAAAAACTGTTTTTT
D gene: TRBD1
J gene: TRBJ1-4
V gene: TRBV7-2
clone size: -

CDR3 protein: CASSLSMSGNNEQFF
CDR3 DNA: TGCGCCAGCAGCTTGTCCATGTCGGGTAACAATGAGCAGTTCTTC
D gene: -
J gene: TRBJ2-1
V gene: TRBV5-1
clone size: few

CDR3 protein: CSVSSGGDTQYF
CDR3 DNA: TGCAGCGTTTCTTCGGGGGGAGATACGCAGTATTTT
D gene: TRBD2
J gene: TRBJ2-3
V gene: TRBV29-1
clone size: many

CDR3 protein: CSARLAGLYNEQFF
CDR3 DNA: TGCAGCGCCCGACTAGCGGGACTATACAATGAGCAGTTCTTC
D gene: TRBD2
J gene: TRBJ2-1
V gene: TRBV29-1
clone size: -

CDR3 protein: CASSEGGANPYEQYF
CDR3 DNA: TGTGCCAGCAGCGAGGGAGGGGCCAATCCCTACGAGCAGTACTTC
D gene: TRBD2
J gene: TRBJ2-7
V gene: TRBV11-2
clone size: -

CDR3 protein: CASSDSSNEQFF
CDR3 DNA: TGTGCCAGCAGTGATAGTTCCAATGAGCAGTTCTTC
D gene: -
J gene: TRBJ2-1
V gene: TRBV6-5
clone size: few

CDR3 protein: CASSQMGARFAGELFF
CDR3 DNA: TGTGCCAGCAGCCAAATGGGGGCGCGGTTTGCCGGGGAGCTGTTTTTT
D gene: -
J gene: TRBJ2-2
V gene: TRBV7-2
clone size: -

CDR3 protein: CASSLGNYNEQFF
CDR3 DNA: TGTGCCAGCAGCTTGGGCAATTACAATGAGCAGTTCTTC
D gene: -
J gene: TRBJ2-1
V gene: TRBV7-2
clone size: few

CDR3 protein: CASSHGSVYGYTF
CDR3 DNA: TGTGCCAGCAGCCACGGGTCAGTCTATGGCTACACCTTC
D gene: -
J gene: TRBJ1-2
V gene: TRBV7-2
clone size: -

CDR3 protein: CASSLDGDSPLHF
CDR3 DNA: TGCGCCAGCAGCTTGGACGGAGATTCACCCCTCCACTTT
D gene: -
J gene: TRBJ1-6
V gene: TRBV5-1
clone size: few

CDR3 protein: CASSVYSGLGYTF
CDR3 DNA: TGTGCCAGCAGCGTATACTCCGGTTTGGGCTACACCTTC
D gene: -
J gene: TRBJ1-2
V gene: TRBV10-3
clone size: few

CDR3 protein: CASSQDRGVYNEQFF
CDR3 DNA: TGCGCCAGCAGCCAAGACAGGGGGGTCTACAATGAGCAGTTCTTC
D gene: -
J gene: TRBJ2-1
V gene: TRBV4-3
clone size: -

CDR3 protein: CASSQVAASTDTQYF
CDR3 DNA: TGTGCCAGCAGCCAAGTGGCTGCAAGCACAGATACGCAGTATTTT
D gene: -
J gene: TRBJ2-3
V gene: TRBV4-2
clone size: -

CDR3 protein: CASSFSSPLDRLVTGELFF
CDR3 DNA: TGTGCCAGCAGCTTCAGTTCTCCCCTGGATCGTCTAGTAACCGGGGAGCTGTTTTTT
D gene: -
J gene: TRBJ2-2
V gene: TRBV7-2
clone size: -

CDR3 protein: CASSHRDRGGGYTF
CDR3 DNA: TGTGCCAGCAGCCACCGGGACAGGGGTGGTGGCTACACCTTC
D gene: TRBD1
J gene: TRBJ1-2
V gene: TRBV6-6
clone size: -

CDR3 protein: CASSKALSGYSNQPQHF
CDR3 DNA: TGTGCCAGCAGCAAAGCGCTGTCGGGATATAGCAATCAGCCCCAGCATTTT
D gene: -
J gene: TRBJ1-5
V gene: TRBV21-1
clone size: few

CDR3 protein: CASSPQTGLSYEQYF
CDR3 DNA: TGTGCCAGCAGCCCTCAGACAGGACTCTCCTACGAGCAGTACTTC
D gene: -
J gene: TRBJ2-7
V gene: TRBV5-4
clone size: few

CDR3 protein: CASSLTPGGRGDTQYF
CDR3 DNA: TGTGCCAGCAGCTTAACCCCGGGGGGGAGGGGAGATACGCAGTATTTT
D gene: TRBD2
J gene: TRBJ2-3
V gene: TRBV7-2
clone size: few

CDR3 protein: CASSQADIPNEQFF
CDR3 DNA: TGCGCCAGCAGCCAAGCAGACATCCCCAATGAGCAGTTCTTC
D gene: -
J gene: TRBJ2-1
V gene: TRBV4-3
clone size: few

CDR3 protein: CASSPVLAGGKNEQFF
CDR3 DNA: TGTGCCAGCAGCCCGGTCCTAGCGGGAGGGAAGAATGAGCAGTTCTTC
D gene: TRBD2
J gene: TRBJ2-1
V gene: TRBV10-3
clone size: -

CDR3 protein: CASSLLRSRGEAFF
CDR3 DNA: TGTGCCAGCAGCTTGTTGAGGAGCCGGGGTGAAGCTTTCTTT
D gene: -
J gene: TRBJ1-1
V gene: TRBV5-6
clone size: -

CDR3 protein: CASSRVRSPETQYF
CDR3 DNA: TGTGCCAGCTCGAGGGTGAGGTCCCCAGAGACCCAGTACTTC
D gene: -
J gene: TRBJ2-5
V gene: TRBV18
clone size: few

CDR3 protein: CAWATGGIHNEQFF
CDR3 DNA: TGTGCCTGGGCCACAGGGGGCATCCACAATGAGCAGTTCTTC
D gene: TRBD1
J gene: TRBJ2-1
V gene: TRBV30
clone size: few

CDR3 protein: CAWSAAEISGTF
CDR3 DNA: TGTGCCTGGAGTGCTGCCGAGATCTCTGGGACCTTC
D gene: -
J gene: TRBJ1-2
V gene: TRBV30
clone size: -

CDR3 protein: CAISDQGVGYGYTF
CDR3 DNA: TGTGCCATCAGTGACCAGGGAGTGGGATATGGCTACACCTTC
D gene: -
J gene: TRBJ1-2
V gene: TRBV10-3
clone size: many

CDR3 protein: CASSIGAGATTHGYTF
CDR3 DNA: TGTGCCAGTAGTATAGGAGCCGGGGCAACGACCCATGGCTACACCTTC
D gene: -
J gene: TRBJ1-2
V gene: TRBV19
clone size: few

CDR3 protein: CASSSSRNYGYTF
CDR3 DNA: TGTGCCAGCAGCAGCAGTCGGAACTATGGCTACACCTTC
D gene: -
J gene: TRBJ1-2
V gene: TRBV7-2
clone size: many

CDR3 protein: CASSQVKTGGAGANVLTF
CDR3 DNA: TGCGCCAGCAGCCAAGTCAAGACAGGGGGCGCTGGGGCCAACGTCCTGACTTTC
D gene: TRBD1
J gene: TRBJ2-6
V gene: TRBV5-4
clone size: once

CDR3 protein: CASRRRQGNQPQHF
CDR3 DNA: TGTGCCAGTAGGCGGAGGCAGGGCAATCAGCCCCAGCATTTT
D gene: -
J gene: TRBJ1-5
V gene: TRBV19
clone size: few

CDR3 protein: CASSSLGTSGGSYNEQFF
CDR3 DNA: TGTGCCAGCAGCTCATTGGGGACTAGCGGGGGTTCATACAATGAGCAGTTCTTC
D gene: TRBD2
J gene: TRBJ2-1
V gene: TRBV13
clone size: -

CDR3 protein: CASSQGASTSYEQYF
CDR3 DNA: TGCGCCAGCAGCCAAGGTGCTAGCACTTCCTACGAGCAGTACTTC
D gene: -
J gene: TRBJ2-7
V gene: TRBV4-1
clone size: few

CDR3 protein: CASSQGGQATNEKLFF
CDR3 DNA: TGTGCCAGCAGCCAAGGGGGACAAGCAACTAATGAAAAACTGTTTTTT
D gene: -
J gene: TRBJ1-4
V gene: TRBV4-2
clone size: -

CDR3 protein: CASSLADNLAKNIQYF
CDR3 DNA: TGTGCCAGCAGCTTGGCTGATAACCTAGCCAAAAACATTCAGTACTTC
D gene: -
J gene: TRBJ2-4
V gene: TRBV5-5
clone size: few

CDR3 protein: CASSLGKNQPQHF
CDR3 DNA: TGTGCCAGCAGCTTAGGGAAAAATCAGCCCCAGCATTTT
D gene: -
J gene: TRBJ1-5
V gene: TRBV7-2
clone size: few

CDR3 protein: CASSSANTGELFF
CDR3 DNA: TGTGCCAGCAGCTCAGCGAACACCGGGGAGCTGTTTTTT
D gene: -
J gene: TRBJ2-2
V gene: TRBV5-6
clone size: -

CDR3 protein: CASARTYEQYF
CDR3 DNA: TGTGCCAGCGCAAGGACTTACGAGCAGTACTTC
D gene: -
J gene: TRBJ2-7
V gene: TRBV25-1
clone size: -

CDR3 protein: CASSPQGRGQGFF
CDR3 DNA: TGTGCCAGCAGCCCCCAGGGGCGGGGCCAGGGGTTCTTC
D gene: -
J gene: TRBJ2-1
V gene: TRBV7-2
clone size: -

CDR3 protein: CASSVGQGFETQYF
CDR3 DNA: TGTGCCAGCAGCGTAGGGCAGGGGTTTGAGACCCAGTACTTC
D gene: -
J gene: TRBJ2-5
V gene: TRBV9
clone size: many

CDR3 protein: CASSYSFGKDGYTF
CDR3 DNA: TGTGCCAGCAGTTACTCGTTCGGAAAAGATGGCTACACCTTC
D gene: -
J gene: TRBJ1-2
V gene: TRBV6-5
clone size: -

CDR3 protein: CASSQEDHRSQHF
CDR3 DNA: TGCGCCAGCAGCCAAGAGGATCACAGGTCCCAGCATTTT
D gene: -
J gene: TRBJ1-5
V gene: TRBV4-1
clone size: -

CDR3 protein: CAIKNGLAGAPNTQYF
CDR3 DNA: TGTGCCATCAAGAATGGGCTAGCGGGGGCCCCCAATACGCAGTATTTT
D gene: TRBD2
J gene: TRBJ2-3
V gene: TRBV10-3
clone size: -

CDR3 protein: CASSFTSGSGAQYF
CDR3 DNA: TGTGCCAGCAGCTTTACTAGCGGGAGTGGGGCCCAGTACTTC
D gene: TRBD2
J gene: TRBJ2-5
V gene: TRBV7-2
clone size: -

CDR3 protein: CASSRGRGTDTQYF
CDR3 DNA: TGCGCCAGCAGCCGGGGGCGGGGGACAGATACGCAGTATTTT
D gene: -
J gene: TRBJ2-3
V gene: TRBV4-3
clone size: -

CDR3 protein: CASSARDRGWAFF
CDR3 DNA: TGTGCCAGCAGCGCCCGGGACAGGGGTTGGGCTTTCTTT
D gene: TRBD1
J gene: TRBJ1-1
V gene: TRBV11-2
clone size: -

CDR3 protein: CASSPKFLNEQFF
CDR3 DNA: TGTGCCAGCAGCCCCAAGTTTCTCAATGAGCAGTTCTTC
D gene: -
J gene: TRBJ2-1
V gene: TRBV5-4
clone size: -